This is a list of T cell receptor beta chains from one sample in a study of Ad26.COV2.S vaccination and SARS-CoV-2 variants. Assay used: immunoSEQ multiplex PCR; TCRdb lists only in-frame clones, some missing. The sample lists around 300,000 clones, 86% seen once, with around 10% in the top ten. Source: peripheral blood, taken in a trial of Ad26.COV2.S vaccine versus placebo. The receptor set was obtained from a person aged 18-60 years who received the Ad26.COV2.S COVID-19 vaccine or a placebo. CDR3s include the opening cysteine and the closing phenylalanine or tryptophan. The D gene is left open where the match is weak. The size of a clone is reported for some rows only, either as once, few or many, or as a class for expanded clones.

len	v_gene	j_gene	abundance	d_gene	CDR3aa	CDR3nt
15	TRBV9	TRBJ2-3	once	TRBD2	CASSATSGSGDTQYF	TGTGCCAGCAGCGCGACTAGCGGGAGTGGCGATACGCAGTATTTT
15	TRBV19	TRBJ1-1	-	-	CASSIGGVSNTEAFF	TGTGCCAGTAGTATCGGGGGGGTATCGAACACTGAAGCTTTCTTT
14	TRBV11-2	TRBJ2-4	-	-	CASSQIWQKNIQYF	TGTGCCAGCAGCCAGATATGGCAGAAAAACATTCAGTACTTC
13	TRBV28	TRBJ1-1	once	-	CASLGGMNTEAFF	TGTGCCAGCCTCGGAGGGATGAACACTGAAGCTTTCTTT
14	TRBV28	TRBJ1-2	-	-	CASSLYQGNYGYTF	TGTGCCAGCAGTTTATATCAGGGTAACTATGGCTACACCTTC
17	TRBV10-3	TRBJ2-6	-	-	CAISEPWETSGANVLTF	TGTGCCATCAGTGAGCCGTGGGAGACCTCTGGGGCCAACGTCCTGACTTTC
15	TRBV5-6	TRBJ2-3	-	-	CASSRQGRRTDTQYF	TGTGCCAGCAGCCGCCAGGGGAGAAGGACAGATACGCAGTATTTT
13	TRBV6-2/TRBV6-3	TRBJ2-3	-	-	CASSTLRLGTQYF	TGTGCCAGCAGTACATTAAGACTAGGGACGCAGTATTTT
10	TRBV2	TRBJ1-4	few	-	CASKEEKLFF	TGTGCCAGCAAAGAGGAAAAACTGTTTTTT
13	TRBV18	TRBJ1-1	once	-	CASSLSENTEAFF	TGTGCCAGCTCACTCTCAGAGAACACTGAAGCTTTCTTT
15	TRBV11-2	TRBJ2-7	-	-	CASSLKEVALWEQYF	TGTGCCAGCAGCTTAAAGGAAGTCGCCCTCTGGGAGCAGTACTTC
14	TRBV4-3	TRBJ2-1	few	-	CASSQERWVGEQFF	TGCGCCAGCAGCCAAGAACGGTGGGTGGGTGAGCAGTTCTTC
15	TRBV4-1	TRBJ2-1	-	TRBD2	CASSPERETGDEQFF	TGCGCCAGCAGCCCCGAGCGGGAGACAGGCGATGAGCAGTTCTTC
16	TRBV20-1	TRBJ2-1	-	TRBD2	CSASHTSGPPYNEQFF	TGCAGTGCTAGTCATACTAGCGGGCCACCATACAATGAGCAGTTCTTC
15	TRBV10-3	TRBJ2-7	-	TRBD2	CAISDPGRASYEQYF	TGTGCCATCAGTGACCCCGGGAGGGCCTCCTACGAGCAGTACTTC
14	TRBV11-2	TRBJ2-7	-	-	CASSFRGGAYEQYF	TGTGCCAGCAGCTTCCGCGGGGGCGCGTACGAGCAGTACTTC
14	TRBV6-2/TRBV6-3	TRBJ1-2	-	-	CASSYGQKIYGYTF	TGTGCCAGCAGTTACGGACAGAAAATCTATGGCTACACCTTC
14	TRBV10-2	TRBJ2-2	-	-	CASIEGNVFGELFF	TGCGCCAGCATAGAGGGGAACGTTTTCGGGGAGCTGTTTTTT
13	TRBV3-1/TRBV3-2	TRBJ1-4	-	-	CASSQGRAEKLFF	TGTGCCAGCAGCCAAGGCAGGGCTGAAAAACTGTTTTTT
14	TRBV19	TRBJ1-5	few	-	CASSRTFSNQPQHF	TGTGCCAGTAGTAGAACGTTTAGCAATCAGCCCCAGCATTTT
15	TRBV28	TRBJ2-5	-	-	CASSLDRASQETQYF	TGTGCCAGCAGTCTCGACCGGGCAAGCCAAGAGACCCAGTACTTC
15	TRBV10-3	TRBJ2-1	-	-	CAISARLPGEDEQFF	TGTGCCATCAGCGCCCGGTTACCGGGAGAGGATGAGCAGTTCTTC
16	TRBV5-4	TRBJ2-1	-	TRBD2	CASSATTSGSKDEQFF	TGTGCCAGCAGCGCCACTACTAGCGGGAGTAAGGATGAGCAGTTCTTC
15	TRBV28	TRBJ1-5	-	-	CASSDTGNYNQPQHF	TGTGCCAGCAGCGACACAGGTAATTACAATCAGCCCCAGCATTTT
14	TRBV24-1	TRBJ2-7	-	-	CATSDPGRPYEQYF	TGTGCCACCAGTGACCCCGGACGGCCCTACGAGCAGTACTTC
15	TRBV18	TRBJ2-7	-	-	CASSPTGTLTYEQYF	TGTGCCAGCTCACCAACCGGGACATTGACTTACGAGCAGTACTTC
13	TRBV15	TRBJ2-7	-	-	CATSVRDFYEQYF	TGTGCCACCAGCGTGAGGGACTTTTACGAGCAGTACTTC